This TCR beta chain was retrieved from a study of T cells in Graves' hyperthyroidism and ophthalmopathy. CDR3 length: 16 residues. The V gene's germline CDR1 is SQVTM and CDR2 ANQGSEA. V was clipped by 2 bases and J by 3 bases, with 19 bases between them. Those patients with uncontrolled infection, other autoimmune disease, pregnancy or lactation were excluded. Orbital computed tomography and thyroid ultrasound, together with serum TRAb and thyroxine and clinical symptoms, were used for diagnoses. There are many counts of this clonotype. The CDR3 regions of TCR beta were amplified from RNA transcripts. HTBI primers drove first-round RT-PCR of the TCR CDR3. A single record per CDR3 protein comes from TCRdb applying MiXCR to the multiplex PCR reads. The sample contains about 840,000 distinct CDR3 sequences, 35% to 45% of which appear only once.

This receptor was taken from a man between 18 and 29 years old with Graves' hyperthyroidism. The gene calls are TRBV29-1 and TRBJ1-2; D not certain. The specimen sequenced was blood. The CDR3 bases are TGCAGCGTTGAAATTCTCGAATGGGGAGTGGACTATGGCTACACCTTC. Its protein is CSVEILEWGVDYGYTF.